One sample yielded the 21 T cell receptor beta chains listed below, sequenced in a study of blood T cell repertoires in COVID-19. Repertoires were generated with immunoSEQ multiplex PCR, while TCRdb's copy carries only in-frame clones and drops some. The sample holds roughly 150,000 clones, around 82% seen once. Sequenced sample: peripheral blood. These receptors were obtained from a man aged 65 to 79 with active or convalescent COVID-19.

V and J are TRBV27 and TRBJ2-2; 10 bases agree with TRBD2. The V gene's germline CDR1 is MNHEY and CDR2 SMNVEV (reference sequence). CDR3 length: 19 residues. Trimming took 2 bases from V and 2 from J; bases not matched to a gene: 11. The CDR3 spells CASSLIPPASGSNTGELFF. DNA for the CDR3: TGTGCCAGCAGTTTAATTCCCCCCGCTAGCGGGAGTAACACCGGGGAGCTGTTTTTT.

The genes are TRBV29-1 and TRBJ2-5; no reliable D call. The CDR3 runs to 12 residues. Germline V lookup: CDR1 SQVTM, CDR2 ANQGSEA. Trimming took 3 bases from V and 5 from J, leaving 10 bases between them. CDR3 in DNA: TGCAGCGTTGATCAGGTAGATGAGACCCAGTACTTC. It yields the protein CSVDQVDETQYF.

The gene calls are TRBV12-3 or TRBV12-4 and TRBJ1-1; D gene uncertain. This CDR3 region has 13 residues. Trimming removed 7 bases from V and 4 bases from J, with 13 bases in between. CDR3 sequence (DNA): TGTGCCAGCAAAGTCCGGGAAGCCACTGAAGCTTTCTTT. Amino acids: CASKVREATEAFF.

The chain couples TRBV19 to TRBJ1-5; a possible D gene is TRBD1 (6 bases). The CDR3 extends over 17 amino acids. Germline V gives CDR1 LNHDA, CDR2 SQIVND (reference sequence). Trimming stripped 6 bases from V and 4 bases from J, with 22 bases between. The CDR3 DNA reads as TGTGCCAGTAGCATCCTGGCGGGGGCAGGCTCTAATCAGCCCCAGCATTTT. Amino acids: CASSILAGAGSNQPQHF. Looking up the rest from reference TRBV19 and TRBJ1-5 gives the full variable domain: DGGITQSPKYLFRKEGQNVTLSCEQNLNHDAMYWYRQDPGQGLRLIYYSQIVNDFQKGDIAEGYSVSREKKESFPLTVTSAQKNPTAFYLCASSILAGAGSNQPQHFGDGTRLSIL.

J is TRBJ1-2 and V is TRBV19, with 7 bases that match TRBD1. Germline loops: CDR1 LNHDA, CDR2 SQIVND (reference sequence). J gave up 2 bases and V 5 bases, and 5 bases lay outside the gene matches. CDR3 length: 14 residues. CDR3 in amino acids: CASSVGTENYGYTF. DNA of the CDR3: TGTGCCAGTAGTGTTGGGACAGAGAACTATGGCTACACCTTC.

The V and J genes are TRBV7-8 and TRBJ1-4; D is unresolved. CDR3 length equals 15 residues. Trimming removed 3 bases from V and 4 bases from J, with 12 bases in between. Germline CDR1 and CDR2: SGHVS and FQNEAQ. The CDR3 sequence is CASSLRSFNNEKLFF. CDR3 sequence (DNA): TGTGCCAGCAGCTTGAGGAGCTTTAATAATGAAAAACTGTTTTTT. Full variable domain (rest looked up from reference TRBV7-8 and TRBJ1-4): GAGVSQSPRYKVAKRGQDVALRCDPISGHVSLFWYQQALGQGPEFLTYFQNEAQLDKSGLPSDRFFAERPEGSVSTLKIQRTQQEDSAVYLCASSLRSFNNEKLFFGSGTQLSVL.

The J gene is TRBJ1-6, the V gene TRBV18; no clear D. This CDR3 spans 14 amino acids. The V gene's germline CDR1 is KGHSH and CDR2 LQKENI. V gave up 2 bases and J gave up 9 bases, with 11 bases separating them. CDR3 in amino acids: CASSPSQTGSPLHF. As DNA, the CDR3 is TGTGCCAGCTCACCATCGCAAACGGGTTCACCCCTCCACTTT.

The chain uses TRBV7-9 and TRBJ2-3; D might be TRBD2 (6 bases). This CDR3 has 12 residues. Trimming shortened V by 8 bases and J by 3 bases, and 9 bases separated the two germline ends. The germline gives CDR1 SEHNR, CDR2 FQNEAQ (reference sequence). CDR3 sequence: CASGLATDTQYF. The DNA for the CDR3 is TGTGCCAGCGGGCTAGCGACAGATACGCAGTATTTT.

This clone came up many times. This specimen includes other DNA sequences encoding the same CDR3. This rearrangement joins TRBV5-5 to TRBJ1-2; TRBD1 matches 7 bases. Trimming took 0 bases from V and 3 from J; bases not matched to a gene: 2. This CDR3 has 14 amino acids. CDR1 SGHKS and CDR2 YYEKEE come from the germline V gene (reference sequence). The CDR3 DNA follows: TGTGCCAGCAGCTTGGGTGACAGGGACTATGGCTACACCTTC. Its protein product is CASSLGDRDYGYTF. Full variable domain (remainder filled in from reference TRBV5-5 and TRBJ1-2): DAGVTQSPTHLIKTRGQQVTLRCSPISGHKSVSWYQQVLGQGPQFIFQYYEKEERGRGNFPDRFSARQFPNYSSELNVNALLLGDSALYLCASSLGDRDYGYTFGSGTRLTVV.

This clone appeared a single time. V is TRBV9 and J is TRBJ1-2; D may be TRBD1 (6 bases). CDR3 size: 15 residues. Germline assignment: CDR1 SGDLS and CDR2 YYNGEE. V lost 0 bases and J 2 bases, leaving 11 bases between the germline ends. The CDR3: CASSVDAGANYGYTF. The CDR3 bases are TGTGCCAGCAGCGTAGATGCAGGGGCGAACTATGGCTACACCTTC.

The rearrangement uses TRBV11-2 and TRBJ1-5, with D uncertain. This CDR3 contains 13 residues. The germline V gene encodes CDR1 SGHAT and CDR2 FQNNGV. V was shortened by 5 bases and J by 3 bases, with 8 bases between the two germline ends. The CDR3 here is CASSPGYNQPQHF. The CDR3 coding sequence is TGTGCCAGCAGCCCGGGGTACAATCAGCCCCAGCATTTT.

The J gene is TRBJ1-1, the V gene TRBV25-1, with 11 bases that match TRBD1. The CDR3 length is 16 residues. CDR1 is MGHDK and CDR2 is SYGVNS in the germline V gene. The J segment lost 0 bases and the V segment lost 4 bases, leaving 4 bases of the junction unmatched. The CDR3 sequence: CASSGWDRGMNTEAFF. CDR3 in DNA: TGTGCCAGCAGTGGCTGGGACAGGGGGATGAACACTGAAGCTTTCTTT.

This sequence joins TRBV9 and TRBJ2-5; 14 bases line up with TRBD2. This CDR3 is 17 amino acids long. Germline values: CDR1 SGDLS, CDR2 YYNGEE. The J segment lost 2 bases and the V segment lost 0 bases, leaving 3 bases of the junction unmatched. The CDR3 loop is CASSVGRLAGGQETQYF. For the CDR3, the DNA is TGTGCCAGCAGCGTAGGTAGACTAGCGGGAGGGCAAGAGACCCAGTACTTC.

V is TRBV27 and J is TRBJ2-5; D might be TRBD2 (6 bases). Germline values: CDR1 MNHEY, CDR2 SMNVEV (reference sequence). V lost 6 bases, J lost 2 bases, and 22 bases lay in between. The CDR3 totals 17 residues. The CDR3 loop is CASSSARGGAPQETQYF. The CDR3 nucleotides read TGTGCCAGCAGCTCGGCCCGTGGAGGGGCGCCTCAAGAGACCCAGTACTTC.

The genes are TRBV12-3 or TRBV12-4 and TRBJ1-2, with D possibly matching TRBD1 (5 bases). Trimming left V 6 bases short and J 7 bases short, with 15 bases between. The CDR3 sequence is 13 residues long. CDR3 coding DNA: TGTGCCAGCAGCCCCCCGGACATAGCTGGCTACACCTTC. This encodes CASSPPDIAGYTF.

The V and J genes are TRBV6-5 and TRBJ2-7; D not certain. CDR1 is MNHEY and CDR2 is SVGAGI in the germline V gene. V shed 4 bases and J shed 2 bases, with 9 bases lying between them. CDR3 length equals 13 residues. The CDR3 nucleotides read TGTGCCAGCAGTTGGGCTGGTACCTACGAGCAGTACTTC. It specifies CASSWAGTYEQYF.

The chain links TRBV27 to TRBJ2-7, with 8 bases that match TRBD1. This CDR3 is 14 amino acids long. Per the germline V gene, CDR1 is MNHEY and CDR2 is SMNVEV (reference sequence). The J segment lost 3 bases and the V segment lost 3 bases, leaving 4 bases of the junction unmatched. DNA for the CDR3: TGTGCCAGCAGTTTCGGGACAGGATACTACGAGCAGTACTTC. Encoded protein: CASSFGTGYYEQYF.

V is TRBV6-5 and J is TRBJ1-6, with D uncertain. The CDR3 contains 14 residues. Trimming stripped 6 bases from V and 7 bases from J, with 13 bases between. Germline V lookup: CDR1 MNHEY, CDR2 SVGAGI. The CDR3 reads CASSPWADNSPLHF. The DNA of the CDR3 is TGTGCCAGCAGCCCCTGGGCTGACAATTCACCCCTCCACTTT.

The rearrangement links TRBV5-1 to TRBJ1-3; 8 bases are shared with TRBD1. The J segment lost 2 bases and the V segment lost 3 bases, leaving 1 base of the junction unmatched. Germline values: CDR1 SGHRS, CDR2 YFSETQ. This CDR3 is 14 amino acids long. CDR3 nucleotides: TGCGCCAGCAGCTCGGACAGGGCTGGAAACACCATATATTTT. Amino acids: CASSSDRAGNTIYF.

The V and J genes are TRBV7-8 and TRBJ2-2; D might be TRBD2 (7 bases). Germline CDR1 is SGHVS and CDR2 is FQNEAQ. V was shortened by 5 bases and J by 7 bases, with 17 bases between the two germline ends. The CDR3 loop spans 15 amino acids. CDR3 in amino acids: CASSPRGGGVGELFF. In nucleotides, the CDR3 is TGTGCCAGCAGCCCCCGAGGGGGGGGCGTCGGGGAGCTGTTTTTT.

The chain is built from TRBV5-8 and TRBJ2-2; 7 nucleotides agree with TRBD1. V trimming: 4 bases; J trimming: 7 bases; junction bases outside the gene matches: 7. The CDR3 extends over 14 amino acids. Germline V gives CDR1 SGHTS, CDR2 YDEGEE. The CDR3 sequence: CASSLSQGVGELFF. Written as DNA, the CDR3 is TGTGCCAGCAGCCTTTCTCAGGGGGTCGGGGAGCTGTTTTTT. The full variable domain, with the rest looked up from reference TRBV5-8 and TRBJ2-2, is EAGVTQSPTHLIKTRGQQATLRCSPISGHTSVYWYQQALGLGLQFLLWYDEGEERNRGNFPPRFSGRQFPNYSSELNVNALELEDSALYLCASSLSQGVGELFFGEGSRLTVL.